The 24 T cell receptor beta chains reported below all come from one sample, sequenced in a study of blood T cell repertoires in COVID-19 (dated by TCRdb to 2018 to 2020). Libraries came from the immunoSEQ multiplex PCR assay. TCRdb mirrors the immuneACCESS table, restricted to in-frame sequences. Some clones are absent from its copies; in checked studies, under half trace to an unresolved V gene, and the reason for the others is unknown. The sample contains about 160,000 clones, 65% to 85% of them found a single time. 3.6% of the sample is in the top ten clones. Sample: PBMCs or T cells enriched from blood (not recorded which). These receptors came from a woman in her forties or fifties in a cohort exposed to, infected with or recovered from COVID-19 (not recorded which).

A single count supports this clone. The chain employs TRBV30 and TRBJ2-7, with D possibly being TRBD2 (5 bases). The CDR3 has 13 amino acids. From germline, CDR1 is GTSNPN and CDR2 SVGIG (reference sequence). Trimming pared 4 bases from V and 5 bases from J, leaving 15 bases between. The CDR3 region is CAWTRVEGDEQYF. As DNA, the CDR3 is TGTGCCTGGACTCGGGTAGAGGGCGACGAGCAGTACTTC. The full variable domain, in which reference TRBV30 and TRBJ2-7 provide the parts outside the CDR3, is SQTIHQWPATLVQPVGSPLSLECTVEGTSNPNLYWYRQAAGRGLQLLFYSVGIGQISSEVPQNLSASRPQDRQFILSSKKLLLSDSGFYLCAWTRVEGDEQYFGPGTRLTVT.

This clone occurred once. The V and J genes are TRBV27 and TRBJ2-3; 8 bases are a match to TRBD2. With 5 bases clipped from V and 1 base from J, the junction kept 8 bases outside the gene matches. In germline, CDR1 is MNHEY, CDR2 SMNVEV (reference sequence). The CDR3 is 16 amino acids. CDR3 amino acids: CASSEPSGSGTDTQYF. CDR3 coding DNA: TGTGCCAGCAGTGAACCGAGCGGGAGCGGCACAGATACGCAGTATTTT.

The CDR3 coding sequence is TGTGCCAGCAGTGAAAGGACAGCCGGTGGCTACACCTTC. Encoded protein: CASSERTAGGYTF. This chain joins TRBV6-1 and TRBJ1-2; weak D call: TRBD1 (6 bases). The CDR3 runs 13 residues. The germline CDR1 and CDR2 sequences are MNHNS and SASEGT. V gave up 2 bases and J gave up 7 bases, with 11 bases separating them.

The chain combines TRBV2 with TRBJ1-5; a possible D gene is TRBD1 (6 bases). Trimming pared 3 bases from V and 1 base from J, leaving 10 bases between. The V gene's germline CDR1 is SNHLY and CDR2 FYNNEI. CDR3 length: 15 residues. CDR3 sequence reads: CASSETGGSNQPQHF. The CDR3 nucleotides are TGTGCCAGCAGTGAGACGGGGGGCAGCAATCAGCCCCAGCATTTT.

This clone was observed a single time. CDR3 sequence: CASSETRNTGELFF. The DNA of the CDR3 is TGTGCCAGCAGTGAAACAAGGAACACCGGGGAGCTGTTTTTT. The V call is TRBV6-1, the J call TRBJ2-2; the D is unclear. The V gene lost 2 bases and the J gene lost 1 base, with 5 bases spanning the gap. This CDR3 has 14 amino acids. Per germline, CDR1 MNHNS and CDR2 SASEGT.

The chain combines TRBV29-1 with TRBJ2-3, with D possibly being TRBD2 (6 bases). Germline CDR1 and CDR2: SQVTM and ANQGSEA. This CDR3 is 15 amino acids long. V was pared by 3 bases and J by 4 bases, with 17 bases between. The CDR3 region has the DNA TGCAGCGTTGATCGACGGGACTGGGAGGCAGATACGCAGTATTTT. Its translation: CSVDRRDWEADTQYF.

V usage is TRBV7-2 and J usage is TRBJ1-4; 7 bases match TRBD1. Germline CDR1 reads SGHTA; CDR2 reads FQGNSA. The CDR3 length is 15 residues. Losses at the gene ends were 5 bases for V and 3 bases for J; bases not matched to a gene: 6. The CDR3 reads CASSEGDSPNEKLFF. Written as DNA, the CDR3 is TGTGCCAGCAGCGAAGGGGACAGCCCTAATGAAAAACTGTTTTTT.

The CDR3 region has the DNA TGCGCCAGCAGCTTCGGGGGAATGAGGTACAATGAGCAGTTCTTC. This gives the protein CASSFGGMRYNEQFF. J is TRBJ2-1 and V is TRBV5-1, with D possibly matching TRBD2 (6 bases). The CDR3 length is 15 residues. CDR1 SGHRS and CDR2 YFSETQ come from the germline V gene. V lost 2 bases, J lost 4 bases, and 13 bases lay in between.

On this clone: At the DNA level, this CDR3 is encoded by other sequences in the same sample as well. The chain carries TRBV19 and TRBJ1-5; perhaps TRBD1 as D (6 bases). The length of the CDR3 is 14 residues. V was cut by 0 bases and J by 4 bases, with 7 bases left in between. Looked up from germline, CDR1 is LNHDA and CDR2 is SQIVND (reference sequence). For the CDR3, the DNA is TGTGCCAGTAGTATAGAACAGGGAAATCAGCCCCAGCATTTT. Its protein is CASSIEQGNQPQHF.

This CDR3 is CASSRTGQTGELFF. CDR3 bases: TGCGCCAGCAGTCGGACAGGGCAGACCGGGGAGCTGTTTTTT. The gene calls are TRBV4-1 and TRBJ2-2; TRBD1 agrees at 8 bases. Looked up from germline, CDR1 is MGHRA and CDR2 is YSYEKL. Trimming at V came to 6 bases and at J to 5 bases, leaving 5 bases not matched to a gene. CDR3 length: 14 amino acids.

The chain uses TRBV19 and TRBJ2-1, with 11 nucleotides matching TRBD2. V lost 8 bases to trimming and J lost 6 bases; unmatched junction nucleotides: 6. The length of the CDR3 is 14 residues. In germline, CDR1 is LNHDA, CDR2 SQIVND (reference sequence). CDR3 region: CASELAGVPNEQFF. As DNA, the CDR3 is TGTGCCAGTGAACTAGCGGGAGTGCCCAATGAGCAGTTCTTC. The entire variable domain, with the rest obtained from reference TRBV19 and TRBJ2-1, is as follows: DGGITQSPKYLFRKEGQNVTLSCEQNLNHDAMYWYRQDPGQGLRLIYYSQIVNDFQKGDIAEGYSVSREKKESFPLTVTSAQKNPTAFYLCASELAGVPNEQFFGPGTRLTVL.

This rearrangement joins TRBV24-1 to TRBJ2-3; tentative D call: TRBD2 (7 bases). Germline CDR1 and CDR2: KGHDR and SFDVKD. The CDR3 runs to 15 residues. V was shortened by 2 bases and J by 8 bases, with 16 bases between the two germline ends. The CDR3 reads CATSDSAGARPTQYF. The CDR3 DNA reads TGTGCCACCAGTGATTCCGCGGGGGCCCGGCCTACGCAGTATTTT.

The chain uses TRBV12-3 or TRBV12-4 and TRBJ1-3; D unresolved. The CDR3 runs 12 residues. V gave up 5 bases and J gave up 3 bases, with 5 bases separating them. The DNA of the CDR3 is TGTGCCAGCAGTCCGGGTGGAAACACCATATATTTT. Its translation: CASSPGGNTIYF.

This clone was seen only a few times. The chain combines TRBV5-4 with TRBJ2-7; D perhaps matches TRBD2 (5 bases). Germline V gives CDR1 SGHNT, CDR2 YYREEE (reference sequence). The CDR3 contains 16 residues. Deletions cut 1 base from V and 5 bases from J, with 19 bases between. CDR3 sequence: CASSLKSGKLNDEQYF. The CDR3, as DNA: TGTGCCAGCAGCTTGAAGTCCGGGAAATTGAACGACGAGCAGTACTTC.

The chain couples TRBV3-1 (or the pseudogene TRBV3-2) to TRBJ2-7; 14 nucleotides match TRBD2. After removal of 1 base from V and 10 bases from J, the junction contained 6 bases not matched to a gene. Per the germline V gene, CDR1 is LGHDT and CDR2 is YNNKEL (reference sequence). The CDR3 totals 15 residues. The CDR3 sequence is CASSQGGTSGSIQYF. In nucleotides, the CDR3 is TGTGCCAGCAGCCAAGGCGGGACTAGCGGGAGTATACAGTACTTC.

The V call is TRBV28, the J call TRBJ2-7, with a tentative D call TRBD1 (6 bases). Germline values: CDR1 MDHEN, CDR2 SYDVKM. The CDR3 is 14 residues long. Trimming took 6 bases from V and 2 from J, leaving 14 bases between them. The CDR3 reads CASSRVGGPYEQYF. CDR3 DNA sequence: TGTGCCAGCAGCCGGGTTGGGGGCCCCTACGAGCAGTACTTC.

The V gene is TRBV7-9, the J gene TRBJ2-3, with a weak D call TRBD2 (7 bases). V lost 3 bases and J lost 5, with 15 bases in between. Germline values: CDR1 SEHNR, CDR2 FQNEAQ (reference sequence). This CDR3 comprises 15 residues. The CDR3 reads CASSLGAGEGDTQYF. CDR3 nucleotide sequence: TGTGCCAGCAGCTTGGGCGCAGGGGAGGGAGATACGCAGTATTTT.

This clone was recorded a few times. V is TRBV27 and J is TRBJ1-1; D might be TRBD1 (6 bases). CDR1 is MNHEY and CDR2 is SMNVEV in the germline V gene (reference sequence). The CDR3 is 19 amino acids. V lost 2 bases, J lost 2 bases, and 24 bases lay in between. CDR3: CASSLGTGGVGARNTEAFF. The CDR3, as DNA: TGTGCCAGCAGTTTAGGGACCGGCGGAGTGGGGGCGCGAAACACTGAAGCTTTCTTT.

This chain connects TRBV3-1 (or the pseudogene TRBV3-2) to TRBJ2-3, with a weak D call TRBD2 (6 bases). Germline V gene sequence: CDR1 LGHDT, CDR2 YNNKEL (reference sequence). V dropped 1 base and J dropped 4 bases, with 12 bases sitting between them. The CDR3 has 15 amino acids. CDR3 residues: CASSQGGGEADTQYF. CDR3 nucleotide sequence: TGTGCCAGCAGCCAAGGCGGCGGGGAGGCAGATACGCAGTATTTT.

This clone was counted a few times. The J gene is TRBJ2-7, the V gene TRBV4-1, with D perhaps matching TRBD1 (5 bases). Germline V gene sequence: CDR1 MGHRA, CDR2 YSYEKL. The CDR3 consists of 13 residues. V lost 5 bases, J lost 0 bases, and 8 bases lay in between. The CDR3 DNA is TGCGCCAGCAGCGGGGCTTACTCCTACGAGCAGTACTTC. Protein: CASSGAYSYEQYF.

CDR3 loop: CATVGGQASNEQFF. CDR3 bases: TGTGCTACGGTTGGGGGACAGGCGAGCAATGAGCAGTTCTTC. J is TRBJ2-1 and V is TRBV15; 8 positions match TRBD1. The germline V gene encodes CDR1 LNHNV and CDR2 YYDKDF (reference sequence). CDR3 length equals 14 residues.

This clone was detected a few times. J is TRBJ1-5 and V is TRBV7-2; 10 bases line up with TRBD1. Trimming cost V 2 bases and J 7 bases; bases outside gene matches: 14. Germline values: CDR1 SGHTA, CDR2 FQGNSA. This CDR3 spans 18 amino acids. CDR3 DNA: TGTGCCAGCAGCTTATATGGAGGGGGACAGGGGAGGTGGCAGCCCCAGCATTTT. Protein: CASSLYGGGQGRWQPQHF. Full variable domain (remainder filled in from reference TRBV7-2 and TRBJ1-5): GAGVSQSPSNKVTEKGKDVELRCDPISGHTALYWYRQSLGQGLEFLIYFQGNSAPDKSGLPSDRFSAERTGGSVSTLTIQRTQQEDSAVYLCASSLYGGGQGRWQPQHFGDGTRLSIL.

The chain links TRBV5-1 to TRBJ2-5, with D unresolved. CDR3 length: 15 residues. V was pared by 4 bases and J by 0 bases, with 13 bases between. The germline CDR1 and CDR2 sequences are SGHRS and YFSETQ. For the CDR3, the DNA is TGCGCCAGCAGCACCTCTTCGGCGGACCAAGAGACCCAGTACTTC. This translates into CASSTSSADQETQYF. Full variable domain (rest looked up from reference TRBV5-1 and TRBJ2-5): KAGVTQTPRYLIKTRGQQVTLSCSPISGHRSVSWYQQTPGQGLQFLFEYFSETQRNKGNFPGRFSGRQFSNSRSEMNVSTLELGDSALYLCASSTSSADQETQYFGPGTRLLVL.

J is TRBJ2-7 and V is TRBV18; the match to TRBD1 covers 9 bases. CDR3 size: 19 residues. V shed 2 bases, J shed 3 bases, and the junction held 17 bases outside the gene matches. The germline V gene has CDR1 KGHSH and CDR2 LQKENI. The CDR3 loop reads CASSPIRPGTGSLYYEQYF. CDR3 bases: TGTGCCAGCTCACCAATACGCCCCGGGACAGGGAGTCTTTACTACGAGCAGTACTTC.